A single sample is the source of the 20 T cell receptor beta chains below, sequenced in a study of regulatory T cells in long-lasting Graves disease. Researchers made TCR beta libraries by using iRepertoire HTBI primers and running Arm-PCR on CDR3 regions. TCRdb independently ran MiXCR on the multiplex PCR reads; one entry per CDR3 protein. Here the sample spans some 340,000 distinct CDR3 sequences, 20% to 25% being singletons. Time point described: persistent/refractory GD, antithyroid drugs over 5 years with positive TRAb. Scientists built the TCR library using RNA that was extracted from PBMCs. Sample: peripheral blood mononuclear cells (PBMCs), taken when the disease was refractory, from a patient treated with antithyroid drugs. The receptors were sampled from a woman in her thirties or forties with Graves disease.

The chain joins TRBV28 to TRBJ1-3; D gene unclear. Trimming removed 6 bases from V and 4 bases from J, with 13 bases in between. Germline V gene sequence: CDR1 MDHEN, CDR2 SYDVKM. This CDR3 region has 14 residues. Written as DNA, the CDR3 is TGTGCCAGCAGCCCTAGAAATGGCGGAAACACCATATATTTT. The encoded protein is CASSPRNGGNTIYF.

This clonotype was picked up many times. The V gene is TRBV11-2, the J gene TRBJ2-7, with 15 bases matching TRBD2. The CDR3 loop spans 14 amino acids. V dropped 5 bases and J dropped 9; count of bases not matched to a gene: 5. The germline V gene has CDR1 SGHAT and CDR2 FQNNGV. CDR3 residues: CASSGTSGRSGQYF. CDR3 DNA sequence: TGTGCCAGCAGCGGGACTAGCGGGAGGTCGGGGCAGTACTTC.

This clonotype showed up many times. The chain combines TRBV12-3 or TRBV12-4 with TRBJ1-1; TRBD1 matches at 8 bases. The CDR3 has 14 amino acids. V shed 6 bases, J shed 0 bases, and the junction held 3 bases outside the gene matches. CDR3 in DNA: TGTGCCAGCAGGTGGGGACAGGTGAACACTGAAGCTTTCTTT. Residues: CASRWGQVNTEAFF.

This clonotype was seen repeatedly, ten times or more. This sequence joins TRBV6-2 or TRBV6-3 and TRBJ1-1; D call uncertain. Deletions cut 3 bases from V and 0 bases from J, with 5 bases between. The CDR3 has 13 residues. CDR1 MNHEY and CDR2 SVGEGT come from the germline V gene. The CDR3 sequence is CASSYRMNTEAFF. DNA of the CDR3: TGTGCCAGCAGTTATCGGATGAACACTGAAGCTTTCTTT.

This clonotype was counted only a few times. The chain links TRBV10-3 to TRBJ2-7; 12 positions agree with TRBD2. CDR1 and CDR2 from the germline V gene are ENHRY and SYGVKD. J gave up 5 bases and V 4 bases, and 12 bases lay outside the gene matches. The CDR3 has 17 amino acids. CDR3 region: CAISGVPGLAGDHEQYF. In DNA, the CDR3 is TGTGCCATCAGTGGGGTCCCGGGACTAGCGGGTGATCACGAGCAGTACTTC.

There are many counts of this clonotype. The CDR3 region has the DNA TGTGCCAGCAGTCCCTTCGGACTGGGGCGAGGGGAGCAGTACTTC. Translation gives CASSPFGLGRGEQYF. This chain uses TRBV2 with TRBJ2-7; D tentatively reads TRBD1 or TRBD2 (5 bases each). This CDR3 region has 15 residues. CDR1 is SNHLY, CDR2 FYNNEI, per germline. V shed 5 bases and J shed 7 bases, with 21 bases lying between them.

This chain uses TRBV3-1 with TRBJ2-7; D may be TRBD1 (5 bases). Germline V gives CDR1 LGHDT, CDR2 YNNKEL (reference sequence). V dropped 5 bases and J dropped 3 bases, with 14 bases sitting between them. The CDR3 sequence is 14 residues long. Here the CDR3 DNA reads TGTGCCAGCAGCTTAACAGGTTACCTCTACGAGCAGTACTTC. It yields the protein CASSLTGYLYEQYF.

In its sample, this clonotype was seen many times. The chain combines TRBV6-5 with TRBJ1-5, with D uncertain. The CDR3 sequence is 15 residues long. From germline, CDR1 is MNHEY and CDR2 SVGAGI. V gave up 0 bases and J gave up 2 bases, with 8 bases separating them. This chain's CDR3 is CASSYSGNGNQPQHF. Here the CDR3 DNA reads TGTGCCAGCAGTTACTCAGGGAATGGCAATCAGCCCCAGCATTTT.

This clonotype has just a few counts. CDR3 region: CASSPPGGLTGELFF. As DNA, the CDR3 is TGTGCCAGCAGTCCCCCCGGGGGGCTCACCGGGGAGCTGTTTTTT. The rearrangement uses TRBV2 and TRBJ2-2; tentatively, D is TRBD2 (7 bases). Trimming stripped 5 bases from V and 4 bases from J, with 14 bases between. Germline CDR1 and CDR2: SNHLY and FYNNEI. This CDR3 region has 15 residues.

There are many counts of this clonotype. V gene TRBV27 combines with J gene TRBJ2-2; the D gene is possibly TRBD1 (9 bases). From germline, CDR1 is MNHEY and CDR2 SMNVEV (reference sequence). The CDR3 spans 21 residues. Trimming left V 5 bases short and J 8 bases short, with 36 bases between. This chain's CDR3 is CASSPGRGQGTLAGGGGELFF. In DNA, the CDR3 is TGTGCCAGCAGTCCAGGACGGGGACAGGGCACATTGGCGGGAGGAGGAGGGGAGCTGTTTTTT.

Only a few counts were recorded for this clonotype. The CDR3 protein is CASSVGIPGEPAEQYF. CDR3 nucleotide sequence: TGTGCCAGCAGCGTAGGAATCCCGGGGGAACCTGCCGAGCAGTACTTC. The chain is built from TRBV9 and TRBJ2-7, with D possibly matching TRBD2 (6 bases). Germline CDR1 is SGDLS and CDR2 is YYNGEE. V was shortened by 0 bases and J by 6 bases, with 19 bases between the two germline ends. The CDR3 is made up of 16 amino acids.

The chain employs TRBV29-1 and TRBJ2-7; 14 nucleotides match TRBD2. The CDR3 sequence is 16 residues long. CDR1 SQVTM and CDR2 ANQGSEA come from the germline V gene. V was clipped by 4 bases and J by 3 bases; unmatched bases: 8. The DNA of the CDR3 is TGCAGCGTTGGACCGGGACTAGCGGGAGTGGGCTACGAGCAGTACTTC. It is translated as CSVGPGLAGVGYEQYF.

This clonotype was counted at least ten times. V gene TRBV20-1 combines with J gene TRBJ2-5; TRBD1 might be the D (6 bases). Germline V gives CDR1 DFQATT, CDR2 SNEGSKA (reference sequence). The length of the CDR3 is 14 residues. V was cut by 3 bases and J by 1 base, with 12 bases left in between. The CDR3 DNA follows: TGCAGTGCTAGTTTTTTAGGGGGCCAAGAGACCCAGTACTTC. Protein: CSASFLGGQETQYF.

This chain joins TRBV7-2 and TRBJ2-5; D unclear. V lost 5 bases, J lost 5 bases, and 15 bases lay in between. The CDR3 spans 14 residues. CDR1 is SGHTA and CDR2 is FQGNSA in the germline V gene. This chain's CDR3 is CASSLRVVGETQYF. CDR3 nucleotide sequence: TGTGCCAGCAGCCTCCGGGTAGTGGGGGAGACCCAGTACTTC. Variable domain in full (rest from reference TRBV7-2 and TRBJ2-5): GAGVSQSPSNKVTEKGKDVELRCDPISGHTALYWYRQSLGQGLEFLIYFQGNSAPDKSGLPSDRFSAERTGGSVSTLTIQRTQQEDSAVYLCASSLRVVGETQYFGPGTRLLVL.

On this clonotype: A much larger clone differs from this one at a single base, so this may be a read error. Since the CDR3 does not end with the conserved phenylalanine or tryptophan, this likely comes from a read error. The chain combines TRBV11-2 with TRBJ1-1, with TRBD1 identical over 8 bases. The germline gives CDR1 SGHAT, CDR2 FQNNGV. The CDR3 length is 15 residues. With 5 bases clipped from V and 4 bases from J, the junction kept 9 bases outside the gene matches. This CDR3 reads CASSLSRDRSTEAFL. CDR3 nucleotide sequence: TGTGCCAGCAGCCTTTCCCGGGACAGGAGCACTGAAGCTTTCCTT.

This clonotype was seen many times. The J gene is TRBJ2-6, the V gene TRBV28, with 8 nucleotides matching TRBD1. The CDR3 spans 21 residues. Germline CDR1 reads MDHEN; CDR2 reads SYDVKM. J lost 0 bases, V lost 5 bases, and 18 bases had no gene match. CDR3 in DNA: TGTGCCAGCAGTATACTATATTTGGACCGGGACAGGATCTCTGGGGCCAACGTCCTGACTTTC. Encoded protein: CASSILYLDRDRISGANVLTF.

As to this clonotype: A much larger clone differs from this one at a single base, so this may be a read error. The chain recombines TRBV2 with TRBJ1-1; 7 positions match TRBD1. The length of the CDR3 is 11 residues. The V segment lost 8 bases and the J segment 3 bases; nucleotides outside the gene matches: 0. Germline loops: CDR1 SNHLY, CDR2 FYNNEI. Here the CDR3 DNA reads TGTGCCAGCCAGGGGGACACTGAAGCTTTCTTT. It codes for CASQGDTEAFF.

There are a few counts of this clonotype. This chain connects TRBV19 to TRBJ1-5; 8 bases match TRBD1. The CDR3 covers 16 residues. Germline loops: CDR1 LNHDA, CDR2 SQIVND (reference sequence). V lost 5 bases to trimming and J lost 6 bases; unmatched junction nucleotides: 12. DNA for the CDR3: TGTGCCAGTAGTCCTTTTGGGCAGGGGGCTGTTCAGCCCCAGCATTTT. This translates into CASSPFGQGAVQPQHF.

This clonotype appeared many times. This chain connects TRBV28 to TRBJ1-5; maybe TRBD1 (6 bases). V lost 8 bases, J lost 3 bases, and 11 bases lay in between. The germline V gene has CDR1 MDHEN and CDR2 SYDVKM. The CDR3 has 13 amino acids. For the CDR3, the DNA is TGTGCCAGCTGGTACAGGGTCAATCAGCCCCAGCATTTT. Protein sequence: CASWYRVNQPQHF.

Many counts were recorded for this clonotype. The J gene is TRBJ1-5, the V gene TRBV28; a weak D match, TRBD1 (6 bases). V lost 2 bases to trimming and J lost 6 bases, with 14 bases between them. This CDR3 has 15 residues. Germline CDR1 is MDHEN and CDR2 is SYDVKM. CDR3 loop: CASSLHGQGRQPQHF. DNA for the CDR3: TGTGCCAGCAGTTTACATGGGCAGGGGCGTCAGCCCCAGCATTTT. The whole variable domain, remainder taken from reference TRBV28 and TRBJ1-5, is DVKVTQSSRYLVKRTGEKVFLECVQDMDHENMFWYRQDPGLGLRLIYFSYDVKMKEKGDIPEGYSVSREKKERFSLILESASTNQTSMYLCASSLHGQGRQPQHFGDGTRLSIL.